The present T cell receptor beta chain was sequenced within a study of post-analysis software for immune sequencing data (dated by TCRdb to 2014 to 2015). Turning to the overall study: Disease courses on record covered relapsing-remitting, secondary progressive and progressive-relapsing multiple sclerosis, though some patients had no subtype annotation. A subset of samples was prepared in parallel using single-end sample barcoding, then pooled and co-amplified after Illumina adapter ligation. The patient repertoires were compared against 11 previously published healthy control repertoires obtained from donors aged about 6 to 26 years.

To demonstrate the VDJtools post-analysis software, TCR beta repertoires were profiled from the peripheral blood of 10 to 15 young patients with multiple sclerosis. The patients with multiple sclerosis were children and adolescents between about 6 and 15 years of age. The cysteine opens and the phenylalanine closes a CDR3 of 12 amino acids. The read is trimmed to its CDR3 DNA, 36 bases read in frame from base 1. The germline V gene (reference sequence) gives CDR1 as SEHNR and CDR2 as FQNEAQ. V gives up 5 bases and J gives up 6 bases, and the segment between their germline ends measures 8 bases. Here is what the overall study found, with its caveats: Direct clustering with F measure showed strong co-clustering of samples prepared in the same batch, prompting a batch-effect correction. Patients showed significantly higher frequencies than controls for a handful of TRBV segments, among them TRBV5-6, TRBV5-1 and TRBV20-1. Significantly lower normalized Chao1 diversity was found in multiple sclerosis patients than in controls, suggesting substantial peripheral T-cell clonal expansion. The multiple sclerosis patient group was slightly younger than the control group.

The library was produced with PCR. Sequencer: Illumina HiSeq 2500. To reduce PCR and sequencing biases, unique molecular identifiers were incorporated into the TCR beta cDNA libraries. Every 1 to 10 million input T cells yielded some 500,000 cDNA molecules, meaning each molecule approximated one T cell. The same protocol used for the earlier healthy control dataset was applied to prepare and sequence the patient libraries. Samples belonging to the same batch were prepared together, multiplexed and sequenced on a shared HiSeq lane. Under the source paper's analysis protocol: Raw barcoded reads were processed with MIGEC, and single-read molecular identifier groups were discarded before consensus assembly and CDR3 extraction. VDJtools was used for post-analysis of the clonotype tables, with diversity normalized by down-sampling every dataset to the smallest sample size. Repertoire overlap clustering matched CDR3 amino acid but not nucleotide sequences to correct batch-related cross-sample contamination. Through fastp at Q25 and MiXCR, TCRdb rebuilt clones from the public reads, retaining in-frame beta chains. Each entry is one CDR3 protein sequence, shown with its most common DNA and genes. What appears here as the V and J calls and clone size reflects TCRdb's work, not the paper's. The sample table holds around 500,000 distinct CDR3 sequences, of which approximately 31% were seen once. In total, the top ten clones hold around 6% of the sample.

Comments on this clonotype: The antigen this receptor binds is unknown. There are no base qualities to consult, and no much larger clone falls within one base.

This clonotype was sampled from a girl younger than 18 with multiple sclerosis. This chain is built from TRBV7-9 and TRBJ1-5; the D gene assignment is ambiguous. Sequencing was performed on blood. CDR3 region: CASSRVGQPQHF. The nucleotide sequence reads as follows: TGTGCCAGCAGCCGGGTGGGTCAGCCCCAGCATTTT.